The 15 T cell receptor beta chains listed next were all sequenced from one sample in a study of shared T cell receptors in the human thymus. This table comes from immunoSEQ multiplex PCR, and its TCRdb copy is limited to in-frame clones, with some not included. Of 540,000 or so clones detected, around 82% appear once; the ten largest clones hold 0.01% to 0.015%. The same sample was also used in a study of human thymus T cells.

The sample taken for sequencing was thymocytes. The receptors stem from a boy less than two years old with a congenital heart defect.

This chain joins TRBV7-7 and TRBJ2-2; 10 nucleotides match TRBD2. J was trimmed by 5 bases and V by 4 bases; bases with no gene match: 7. The CDR3 is 16 amino acids. From germline, CDR1 is SSHAT and CDR2 FNYEAQ (reference sequence). The CDR3 nucleotides read TGTGCCAGCAGCTCCGCAGCGGGAGGGGGGACCGGGGAGCTGTTTTTT. Its protein is CASSSAAGGGTGELFF. The entire variable domain, with the rest obtained from reference TRBV7-7 and TRBJ2-2, is as follows: GAGVSQSPRYKVTKRGQDVTLRCDPISSHATLYWYQQALGQGPEFLTYFNYEAQPDKSGLPSDRFSAERPEGSISTLTIQRTEQRDSAMYRCASSSAAGGGTGELFFGEGSRLTVL.

The chain links TRBV6-1 to TRBJ1-5; 7 positions match TRBD1. CDR1 and CDR2 (germline): MNHNS, SASEGT. V lost 11 bases and J lost 1; bases outside the gene matches: 2. This CDR3 is built from 12 residues. The CDR3: CAAQGSNQPQHF. CDR3 in DNA: TGTGCCGCACAGGGGAGCAATCAGCCCCAGCATTTT.

Concerning this clone itself: The junction does not match germline at one end; this may be a read error. This CDR3 is CASNQRDRGQDTGELFF. The CDR3 nucleotides read TGCGCCAGCAACCAAAGGGACAGGGGGCAAGACACCGGGGAGCTGTTTTTT. The chain uses TRBV4-3 and TRBJ2-2; 12 bases match TRBD1. The CDR3 is 17 amino acids. Per the germline V gene, CDR1 is LGHNA and CDR2 is YSLEER.

This chain links TRBV27 with TRBJ2-5; D gene uncertain. V lost 6 bases to trimming and J lost 7 bases, with 18 bases between them. Germline loops: CDR1 MNHEY, CDR2 SMNVEV (reference sequence). The CDR3 is 14 residues long. CDR3 bases: TGTGCCAGCAGCCAGACTCACGCCAACGGGACCCAGTACTTC. Encoded protein: CASSQTHANGTQYF.

This chain connects TRBV18 to TRBJ1-2, with 7 bases that match TRBD1. The junction had 3 bases not matched to a gene; V was cut back by 2 bases and J by 6 bases. The CDR3 extends over 13 amino acids. Looked up from germline, CDR1 is KGHSH and CDR2 is LQKENI. The CDR3 protein is CASSPTGTDGYTF. The CDR3, as DNA: TGTGCCAGCTCACCAACCGGGACAGATGGCTACACCTTC.

This chain joins TRBV14 and TRBJ2-7; a possible D gene is TRBD2 (7 bases). The CDR3 sequence is 13 residues long. Germline CDR1 is SGHDN and CDR2 is FVKESK. V was shortened by 8 bases and J by 2 bases, with 13 bases between the two germline ends. The CDR3 loop is CASRGRGTYEQYF. Written as DNA, the CDR3 is TGTGCCAGCCGTGGGAGGGGGACCTACGAGCAGTACTTC.

This chain connects TRBV30 to TRBJ1-1; maybe TRBD1 (6 bases). The CDR3 length is 12 residues. Germline values: CDR1 GTSNPN, CDR2 SVGIG (reference sequence). V was trimmed by 8 bases and J by 6 bases, leaving 16 bases between them. The CDR3 nucleotides are TGTGCCGGAGAGGGGGGGTCCGCTGAAGCTTTCTTT. As protein: CAGEGGSAEAFF.

The J gene is TRBJ2-7, the V gene TRBV7-6, with 8 bases that match TRBD2. There are 15 residues in the CDR3. V dropped 5 bases and J dropped 7; count of bases not matched to a gene: 13. Germline CDR1 is SGHVS and CDR2 is FNYEAQ. CDR3 amino acids: CASSPQRAGAREQYF. CDR3 nucleotides: TGTGCCAGCAGCCCCCAGCGAGCGGGAGCGAGGGAGCAGTACTTC.

The V gene is TRBV19, the J gene TRBJ1-1; 7 bases line up with TRBD1. Germline CDR1 is LNHDA and CDR2 is SQIVND (reference sequence). V was pared by 6 bases and J by 1 base, with 11 bases of the junction left unmatched. This CDR3 contains 16 residues. The CDR3 protein is CASSDTPTGKNTEAFF. The CDR3 DNA reads TGTGCCAGTAGCGACACCCCGACAGGGAAGAACACTGAAGCTTTCTTT. The full variable domain, its missing parts supplied by reference TRBV19 and TRBJ1-1, is DGGITQSPKYLFRKEGQNVTLSCEQNLNHDAMYWYRQDPGQGLRLIYYSQIVNDFQKGDIAEGYSVSREKKESFPLTVTSAQKNPTAFYLCASSDTPTGKNTEAFFGQGTRLTVV.

The chain combines TRBV9 with TRBJ1-1, with no clear D. The CDR3 totals 16 residues. Germline V lookup: CDR1 SGDLS, CDR2 YYNGEE. V was cut by 0 bases and J by 0 bases, with 12 bases left in between. The CDR3 coding sequence is TGTGCCAGCAGCGTAGATCGCGGCAGCGTGAACACTGAAGCTTTCTTT. This encodes CASSVDRGSVNTEAFF. The complete variable domain, with remaining parts taken from reference TRBV9 and TRBJ1-1, reads DSGVTQTPKHLITATGQRVTLRCSPRSGDLSVYWYQQSLDQGLQFLIQYYNGEERAKGNILERFSAQQFPDLHSELNLSSLELGDSALYFCASSVDRGSVNTEAFFGQGTRLTVV.

The table lists this clone with a few counts. This sequence joins TRBV7-9 and TRBJ2-1, with TRBD2 identical over 14 bases. The CDR3 runs 18 residues. V lost 2 bases, J lost 9 bases, and 12 bases stayed unmatched. Germline V gene sequence: CDR1 SEHNR, CDR2 FQNEAQ (reference sequence). The CDR3 here is CASSLSGTSGGGVGEQFF. CDR3 coding DNA: TGTGCCAGCAGCTTATCCGGGACTAGCGGGGGTGGGGTCGGTGAGCAGTTCTTC.

V and J are TRBV10-1 and TRBJ2-1; 16 nucleotides line up with TRBD2. Per the germline V gene, CDR1 is WNHNN and CDR2 is SYGVQD (reference sequence). The CDR3 extends over 15 amino acids. Trimming at V came to 4 bases and at J to 13 bases, leaving 7 bases not matched to a gene. Here the CDR3 reads CASSGPGLAGGRQFF. DNA of the CDR3: TGCGCCAGCAGTGGACCGGGACTAGCGGGAGGGCGTCAGTTCTTC.

The chain is built from TRBV5-1 and TRBJ2-7; no clear D gene. The V end lost 4 bases, the J end lost 5 bases, and 10 bases lay between the germline ends. The CDR3 is 12 residues long. Germline V gene sequence: CDR1 SGHRS, CDR2 YFSETQ. Here the CDR3 DNA reads TGCGCCAGCAGCCCCACTCGTGACGAGCAGTACTTC. It codes for CASSPTRDEQYF.

The V gene is TRBV5-4, the J gene TRBJ2-7, with TRBD2 identical over 14 bases. J lost 5 bases, V lost 4 bases, and 5 bases had no gene match. The CDR3 runs 15 residues. Per germline, CDR1 SGHNT and CDR2 YYREEE (reference sequence). CDR3 sequence reads: CASSPGTSGSNEQYF. DNA for the CDR3: TGTGCCAGCAGCCCCGGGACTAGCGGGAGCAACGAGCAGTACTTC.

The rearrangement joins TRBV15 to TRBJ2-2, with D possibly matching TRBD2 (6 bases). Germline CDR1 and CDR2: LNHNV and YYDKDF (reference sequence). With 0 bases removed from V and 1 base from J, the gap between germline ends came to 9 bases. The CDR3 is 16 amino acids. The CDR3 bases are TGTGCCACCAGCAGAGATGGGGGGAAGAACACCGGGGAGCTGTTTTTT. It encodes CATSRDGGKNTGELFF.